This is a list of T cell receptor beta chains from one sample in a study of cytomegalovirus exposure and HLA in healthy donors. Repertoires were generated with immunoSEQ multiplex PCR, while TCRdb's copy carries only in-frame clones and drops some. The profile shows about 250,000 clones, about 90% of them singletons. The sample comprised PBMCs. These receptors were taken from a man between 18 and 35 years old in good health and CMV-seropositive. The CDR3 runs from the conserved cysteine through the conserved F or W.

CDR3 protein	V gene	J gene
CAWSVRLAMAYEQYF	TRBV30	TRBJ2-7
CASSPRVGDEQFF	TRBV18	TRBJ2-1
CAISEVAGGTNEQFF	TRBV10-3	TRBJ2-1
CASSRTSGRTYEQYF	TRBV18	TRBJ2-7
CASSFWETQYF	TRBV27	TRBJ2-5
CASSLGTHYEQYF	TRBV11-3	TRBJ2-7
CASSQSGGQGGEKLFF	TRBV4-1	TRBJ1-4
CASTNRGSLPDTQYF	TRBV6-6	TRBJ2-3
CASSQGPAGGELFF	TRBV4-2	TRBJ2-2
CASSFQGSNEQYF	TRBV28	TRBJ2-7
CASSLVGGKLFF	TRBV28	TRBJ1-4
CASSQESGKGVTEAFF	TRBV4-1	TRBJ1-1
CASTLGSGNTIYF	TRBV28	TRBJ1-3
CASRPWQGATGELFF	TRBV28	TRBJ2-2
CASSSRADTQYF	TRBV11-3	TRBJ2-3
CASTWGAEAFF	TRBV5-6	TRBJ1-1
CASSGRAMNEQFF	TRBV9	TRBJ2-1
CAWSAFQETQYF	TRBV30	TRBJ2-5
CASSEAVLYF	TRBV6-1	TRBJ2-7
CASSSYPGGRDYEQYF	TRBV27	TRBJ2-7
CASSHRDYGNQPQHF	TRBV7-8	TRBJ1-5
CASSDDQPQHF	TRBV2	TRBJ1-5
CATQGTPILSNEQFF	TRBV2	TRBJ2-1
CASSVGISGGYNEQFF	TRBV9	TRBJ2-1
CASSTTPGRTDTQYF	TRBV19	TRBJ2-3
CASSIYGGSGNTIYF	TRBV9	TRBJ1-3
CASSFGGGEQYF	TRBV7-6	TRBJ2-7